What follows are 21 T cell receptor beta chains derived from one specimen sequenced in a study of blood T cell repertoires in COVID-19. This table comes from immunoSEQ multiplex PCR, and its TCRdb copy is limited to in-frame clones, with some not included. The data hold some 200,000 clones, with approximately 90% observed a single time. Source material: PBMCs or T cells enriched from blood (not recorded which). Source of these receptors: a woman aged 18-29 years who had recovered from COVID-19.

This chain connects TRBV11-2 to TRBJ2-7, with 11 positions matching TRBD2. The V gene end was trimmed by 0 bases and the J gene end by 0 bases; junction bases not matched to a gene: 7. The CDR3 extends over 18 amino acids. Germline lookup yields CDR1 SGHAT and CDR2 FQNNGV. The CDR3 coding sequence is TGTGCCAGCAGCTTAGATTCGACTAGCGGGAAAGTCTCCTACGAGCAGTACTTC. Residues: CASSLDSTSGKVSYEQYF.

The rearrangement uses TRBV28 and TRBJ1-5; TRBD1 is a possible D gene (5 bases). Germline V gene sequence: CDR1 MDHEN, CDR2 SYDVKM. Trimming cost V 8 bases and J 6 bases, with 14 bases left between them. The CDR3 totals 13 residues. In DNA form, the CDR3 reads TGTGCCAGCCAGATCGGGGGGTTTCAGCCCCAGCATTTT. Its protein product is CASQIGGFQPQHF.

The chain is built from TRBV19 and TRBJ2-7; 8 bases are shared with TRBD2. Germline CDR1 and CDR2: LNHDA and SQIVND (reference sequence). This CDR3 comprises 15 residues. With V trimmed by 5 bases and J by 0 bases, 6 bases remained unmatched. The CDR3 reads CASSDRGRSSYEQYF. The CDR3 DNA reads TGTGCCAGTAGTGACCGCGGGAGGAGCTCCTACGAGCAGTACTTC.

The chain is built from TRBV6-4 and TRBJ1-5; D unclear. Looked up from germline, CDR1 is MRHNA and CDR2 is SNTAGT. This CDR3 spans 13 amino acids. V was trimmed by 3 bases and J by 12 bases, leaving 15 bases between them. CDR3 residues: CASSDQTGTLQHF. In DNA form, the CDR3 reads TGTGCCAGCAGTGATCAGACGGGTACACTCCAGCATTTT.

The chain uses TRBV7-9 and TRBJ2-2, with TRBD2 matching over 12 bases. The CDR3 sequence is 18 residues long. The junction had 11 bases not matched to a gene; V was cut back by 7 bases and J by 2 bases. Germline V gene data show CDR1 as SEHNR and CDR2 as FQNEAQ (reference sequence). The CDR3 DNA reads TGTGCCAGCACCCTACGACTAGCGGGAGCTCGAAACACCGGGGAGCTGTTTTTT. The encoded protein is CASTLRLAGARNTGELFF.

The V call is TRBV27, the J call TRBJ2-2, with TRBD2 matching over 7 bases. Germline V lookup: CDR1 MNHEY, CDR2 SMNVEV (reference sequence). This CDR3 comprises 17 residues. Losses at the gene ends were 0 bases for V and 5 bases for J; bases not matched to a gene: 9. The CDR3 sequence is CASSLSGRESSTGELFF. The DNA of the CDR3 is TGTGCCAGCAGTTTATCGGGGCGGGAGAGTTCGACCGGGGAGCTGTTTTTT.

The rearrangement links TRBV7-2 to TRBJ2-1, with a tentative D call TRBD2 (6 bases). Germline CDR1 reads SGHTA; CDR2 reads FQGNSA. This CDR3 region has 16 residues. V gave up 5 bases and J gave up 5 bases, with 19 bases separating them. CDR3 in amino acids: CASSPQMGTPNNEQFF. The CDR3 DNA reads as TGTGCCAGCAGCCCTCAGATGGGGACTCCTAACAATGAGCAGTTCTTC.

The gene calls are TRBV2 and TRBJ2-4; TRBD2 agrees at 8 bases. This CDR3 region has 14 residues. Unmatched junction bases numbered 2, after V lost 6 bases and J lost 1 base. In germline, CDR1 is SNHLY, CDR2 FYNNEI. The chain's CDR3 is CASRGTRAKNIQYF. The CDR3 coding sequence is TGTGCCAGCAGGGGGACTAGGGCCAAAAACATTCAGTACTTC.

This chain connects TRBV7-9 to TRBJ2-7, with TRBD2 matching 10 bases. V shed 5 bases, J shed 5 bases, and the junction held 9 bases outside the gene matches. This CDR3 has 15 amino acids. The germline CDR1 and CDR2 sequences are SEHNR and FQNEAQ (reference sequence). The CDR3, as DNA: TGTGCCAGCAGCCCTAGCGGGAGCAAGTCCCACGAGCAGTACTTC. It codes for CASSPSGSKSHEQYF. The full variable domain, with the rest looked up from reference TRBV7-9 and TRBJ2-7, is DTGVSQNPRHKITKRGQNVTFRCDPISEHNRLYWYRQTLGQGPEFLTYFQNEAQLEKSRLLSDRFSAERPKGSFSTLEIQRTEQGDSAMYLCASSPSGSKSHEQYFGPGTRLTVT.

The chain carries TRBV2 and TRBJ1-1, with a weak D call TRBD1 (5 bases). CDR1 and CDR2 (germline): SNHLY, FYNNEI. V lost 10 bases and J lost 6, with 12 bases in between. There are 11 residues in the CDR3. The CDR3 DNA follows: TGTGCCACCCAGGGTAATTCTGAAGCTTTCTTT. This codes for CATQGNSEAFF.

The rearrangement joins TRBV7-9 to TRBJ2-1, with TRBD2 matching over 12 bases. CDR1 and CDR2 from the germline V gene are SEHNR and FQNEAQ (reference sequence). V lost 4 bases and J lost 7; bases outside the gene matches: 11. The CDR3 is made up of 17 amino acids. The CDR3 nucleotides read TGTGCCAGCAGCTCCGGGCTAGCGGGAGGGGGGTCGAATGAGCAGTTCTTC. Encoded protein: CASSSGLAGGGSNEQFF.

This clone came up once. V and J are TRBV19 and TRBJ2-4; TRBD1 might be the D (5 bases). CDR1 LNHDA and CDR2 SQIVND come from the germline V gene (reference sequence). The CDR3 loop spans 13 amino acids. V lost 3 bases, J lost 8 bases, and 11 bases lay in between. CDR3 nucleotide sequence: TGTGCCAGTAGTATCGGACAAGGGGACATTCAGTACTTC. It encodes CASSIGQGDIQYF. The full variable domain, in which reference TRBV19 and TRBJ2-4 provide the parts outside the CDR3, is DGGITQSPKYLFRKEGQNVTLSCEQNLNHDAMYWYRQDPGQGLRLIYYSQIVNDFQKGDIAEGYSVSREKKESFPLTVTSAQKNPTAFYLCASSIGQGDIQYFGAGTRLSVL.

The chain recombines TRBV6-5 with TRBJ2-7; 8 positions match TRBD1. The CDR3 totals 14 residues. Germline CDR1 reads MNHEY; CDR2 reads SVGAGI. J was trimmed by 6 bases and V by 5 bases; bases with no gene match: 9. The CDR3 nucleotides read TGTGCCAGCAGTCGGGGACAGGACCCCAGCGAGCAGTACTTC. It codes for CASSRGQDPSEQYF.

This chain uses TRBV9 with TRBJ1-1, with D tentatively TRBD1 (6 bases). Trimming left V 4 bases short and J 2 bases short, with 12 bases between. The germline gives CDR1 SGDLS, CDR2 YYNGEE. There are 14 residues in the CDR3. For the CDR3, the DNA is TGTGCCAGCAGCCCGAACAGGGATAACACTGAAGCTTTCTTT. This encodes CASSPNRDNTEAFF.

The chain employs TRBV6-5 and TRBJ2-7; 14 bases line up with TRBD2. The CDR3 contains 14 residues. CDR1 is MNHEY and CDR2 is SVGAGI in the germline V gene. Unmatched junction bases numbered 4, after V lost 10 bases and J lost 2 bases. Written as DNA, the CDR3 is TGTGCCACCAGACTAGCGGGAGGGACCTACGAGCAGTACTTC. It encodes CATRLAGGTYEQYF.

The chain joins TRBV27 to TRBJ2-7, with D possibly being TRBD1 (6 bases). Deletions cut 6 bases from V and 1 base from J, with 10 bases between. The germline V gene has CDR1 MNHEY and CDR2 SMNVEV (reference sequence). This CDR3 spans 13 amino acids. As DNA, the CDR3 is TGTGCCAGCAGCACAGGGTTTTCCTACGAGCAGTACTTC. This encodes CASSTGFSYEQYF.

The chain links TRBV11-1 to TRBJ2-5, with a weak D call TRBD1 (6 bases). CDR1 and CDR2 (germline): SGHAT, FQDESV (reference sequence). The CDR3 extends over 16 amino acids. V gave up 5 bases and J gave up 1 base, with 17 bases separating them. The DNA of the CDR3 is TGTGCCAGCAGCAACTCCCAGGGGATAGGCCAAGAGACCCAGTACTTC. Its protein product is CASSNSQGIGQETQYF.

The chain recombines TRBV28 with TRBJ2-7; 13 bases are shared with TRBD2. Trimming took 7 bases from V and 7 from J; bases not matched to a gene: 13. There are 16 residues in the CDR3. CDR1 is MDHEN and CDR2 is SYDVKM in the germline V gene. This chain's CDR3 is CASTPPGLAGVDEQYF. The CDR3 DNA follows: TGTGCCAGCACCCCGCCCGGACTAGCGGGAGTAGATGAGCAGTACTTC.

The rearrangement links TRBV7-2 to TRBJ2-3; the D gene is possibly TRBD2 (5 bases). Per the germline V gene, CDR1 is SGHTA and CDR2 is FQGNSA. The CDR3 is 15 amino acids. V was clipped by 5 bases and J by 6 bases, with 18 bases between them. CDR3 in DNA: TGTGCCAGCAGCGCCTATCAGAGCGGAAGGGATACGCAGTATTTT. Its protein is CASSAYQSGRDTQYF.

The chain couples TRBV7-2 to TRBJ2-7; D unclear. V was trimmed by 1 base and J by 3 bases, leaving 7 bases between them. The germline gives CDR1 SGHTA, CDR2 FQGNSA. There are 13 residues in the CDR3. The CDR3 nucleotides are TGTGCCAGCAGCTTAGGCAGTCACTACGAGCAGTACTTC. This sequence encodes CASSLGSHYEQYF.

This chain connects TRBV6-5 to TRBJ2-7; tentatively, D is TRBD2 (6 bases). The CDR3 is 13 amino acids. V lost 8 bases and J lost 4, with 15 bases in between. Per germline, CDR1 MNHEY and CDR2 SVGAGI. CDR3 DNA sequence: TGTGCCAGCGGGGGGAACAGAAGATACGAGCAGTACTTC. It is translated as CASGGNRRYEQYF.